The T cell receptor beta chain under discussion was sequenced for a study of PD-1 blockade in classical Hodgkin lymphoma. Findings and limits, study-wide: Complete responders' baseline diversity resembled that of newly diagnosed patients. Patients starting nivolumab under 1 year after ASCT were excluded. CD4+ TCR diversity rose significantly by C4D1, and CD8+ TCR diversity did not. Healthy donors were reported to have higher baseline TCR diversity than newly diagnosed patients.

Germline V gene data show CDR1 as ENHRY and CDR2 as SYGVKD. The CDR3 sequence is 14 residues long. V was trimmed by 2 bases and J by 7 bases, leaving 12 bases between them. The data were produced by immunoSEQ multiplex PCR, yet TCRdb's version contains in-frame clones alone and is incomplete. The sample consists of 25,000 to 35,000 clones, 85% of them appearing once. Time point of the sample: cycle 4 day 1 (C4D1), after 6 weeks of nivolumab. All the patients suffered relapse after autologous stem cell transplantation, and brentuximab vedotin exposure differed. Thawed PBMCs yielded CD4+ T cells through magnetic negative selection. As concerns this clone: As yet, its antigen is unknown.

V is TRBV10-3 and J is TRBJ2-1, with D unresolved. This clonotype was obtained from a human donor with classical Hodgkin lymphoma. This specimen was CD4+ T cells from blood, taken before the fourth cycle of nivolumab. CDR3: CAISEPGMRNEQFF. The CDR3 coding sequence is TGTGCCATCAGTGAGCCGGGTATGAGAAATGAGCAGTTCTTC.